This TCR beta chain is from a study of blood T cell repertoires in COVID-19. About the study: Acute and convalescent COVID-19 specimens originated in the United States, Italy and Spain. PBMCs, B-cell-depleted T cells, or T cells were the source of the cDNA or gDNA that made up the material.

Participants were aged roughly 18 to 90 years, lived in roughly 23 US areas, and enrolled virtually. Participants' own reports of clinical history determined their cohort assignment. Some clones are missing from TCRdb's copy, which holds only in-frame ones; the method was immunoSEQ multiplex PCR. The repertoire includes roughly 200,000 clones, roughly nine tenths of them detected once, and around 2% sits in the top ten. Germline V lookup: CDR1 LNHDA, CDR2 SQIVND (reference sequence). V lost 7 bases and J lost 4, with 8 bases in between. CDR3 length: 13 residues. The sequencing input was PBMCs or T cells enriched from blood (not recorded which). The rearrangement links TRBV19 to TRBJ1-6; D remains unclear. The sequence was obtained from a woman in her 40s with acute COVID-19. The CDR3 protein is CASNEGYNSPLHF. The CDR3 DNA reads as TGTGCCAGTAACGAGGGTTATAATTCACCCCTCCACTTT.